Following are 18 T cell receptor beta chains from one sample sequenced in a study of identical twins. Each CDR3 protein gets one entry after TCRdb re-called the 5' RACE reads with MiXCR. The sample lists around 1.7 million distinct CDR3 sequences; around 33% were seen once. Sequencing input: cord blood. These receptors were taken from a newborn girl in good health.

This clonotype occurred a few times. This may come from a read error, since a much larger clone is one base off. V is TRBV29-1 and J is TRBJ1-2, with 10 bases that match TRBD1. Germline values: CDR1 SQVTM, CDR2 ANQGSEA. The CDR3 loop spans 14 amino acids. In nucleotides, the CDR3 is TGCGGCGTTGATGGACAGGGGGCTAACTATGGCTACACCTTC. Its protein is CGVDGQGANYGYTF. Looking up the rest from reference TRBV29-1 and TRBJ1-2 gives the full variable domain: SAVISQKPSRDICQRGTSLTIQCQVDSQVTMMFWYRQQPGQSLTLIATANQGSEATYESGFVIDKFPISRPNLTFSTLTVSNMSPEDSSIYLCGVDGQGANYGYTFGSGTRLTVV.

As regards this clonotype: A much bigger clone sits one base away, suggesting this may be a read error. This chain links TRBV10-3 with TRBJ2-5, with D uncertain. Trimming shortened V by 0 bases and J by 6 bases, and 14 bases separated the two germline ends. The CDR3 has 15 residues. Per germline, CDR1 ENHRY and CDR2 SYGVKD. CDR3 DNA: TGTGCCATCAGTGAGTCCGGTTCGGGCACGAAGACCCAGTACTTC. It codes for CAISESGSGTKTQYF.

This clonotype was counted a few times. The chain uses TRBV6-5 and TRBJ2-7, with D maybe TRBD2 (6 bases). The V end was cut by 0 bases, the J end by 2 bases, with 14 bases between. Germline V CDR1 and CDR2: MNHEY, SVGAGI. The CDR3 length is 16 residues. The CDR3 nucleotides read TGTGCCAGCAGTTACTCGTCGGGGGTTAATACCTACGAGCAGTACTTC. Translated: CASSYSSGVNTYEQYF.

The chain combines TRBV7-9 with TRBJ2-1; tentatively, D is TRBD2 (5 bases). The V gene's germline CDR1 is SEHNR and CDR2 FQNEAQ (reference sequence). The CDR3 length is 15 residues. V was trimmed by 5 bases and J by 1 base, leaving 12 bases between them. The CDR3 loop reads CASSGPGLSYNEQFF. DNA for the CDR3: TGTGCCAGCAGCGGACCGGGGTTATCCTACAATGAGCAGTTCTTC.

J is TRBJ2-5 and V is TRBV28; D may correspond to TRBD1 or TRBD2 (5 bases each). The CDR3 covers 14 residues. Per the germline V gene, CDR1 is MDHEN and CDR2 is SYDVKM. V shed 3 bases and J shed 12 bases, with 20 bases lying between them. The CDR3 sequence is CASSFRAPGGNEYF. For the CDR3, the DNA is TGTGCCAGCAGTTTTAGGGCGCCTGGGGGAAACGAGTACTTC.

V usage is TRBV27 and J usage is TRBJ2-7, with 14 positions matching TRBD2. CDR3 length: 15 amino acids. Germline CDR1 MNHEY, CDR2 SMNVEV (reference sequence). V gave up 7 bases and J gave up 4 bases; unmatched junction bases: 6. This CDR3 reads CASTLRTSGRYEQYF. CDR3 coding DNA: TGTGCCAGCACTCTAAGGACTAGCGGGAGGTACGAGCAGTACTTC.

The CDR3: CASSIRLAGENEQFF. CDR3 coding DNA: TGTGCCAGCAGTATCAGACTAGCGGGGGAAAATGAGCAGTTCTTC. The rearrangement joins TRBV12-3 or TRBV12-4 to TRBJ2-1, with 12 positions matching TRBD2. CDR3 length: 15 residues. Unmatched junction bases numbered 6, after V lost 5 bases and J lost 7 bases.

The rearrangement joins TRBV20-1 to TRBJ1-1; D is uncertain. Trimming removed 6 bases at V and 1 base at J, with 12 bases between. This CDR3 spans 13 amino acids. Germline CDR1 DFQATT, CDR2 SNEGSKA (reference sequence). As DNA, the CDR3 is TGCAGTGCGCAATTACACCGGAACACTGAAGCTTTCTTT. Protein product: CSAQLHRNTEAFF.

On this clonotype itself: A much more abundant neighbour one base away suggests this may be a read error. Since the CDR3 does not end with the conserved phenylalanine or tryptophan, this likely comes from a read error. The CDR3 nucleotides read TGCAGCGTTCTCAGCCCTCATGACTATGGCTACACCCTC. As protein: CSVLSPHDYGYTL. The J gene is TRBJ1-2, the V gene TRBV29-1, with unresolved D. Trimming cost V 5 bases and J 3 bases, with 13 bases left between them. This CDR3 contains 13 residues. The germline CDR1 and CDR2 sequences are SQVTM and ANQGSEA.

The rearrangement uses TRBV13 and TRBJ2-4; 7 bases map to TRBD1. The J segment lost 3 bases and the V segment lost 6 bases, leaving 8 bases of the junction unmatched. The germline CDR1 and CDR2 sequences are PRHDT and FYEKMQ (reference sequence). There are 15 residues in the CDR3. The CDR3 loop is CASSVDRDGKNIQYF. CDR3 DNA: TGTGCCAGCAGTGTCGACAGGGACGGCAAAAACATTCAGTACTTC.

The rearrangement joins TRBV6-1 to TRBJ2-7, with 7 bases aligning to TRBD1. Germline CDR1 and CDR2: MNHNS and SASEGT. The V gene end was trimmed by 6 bases and the J gene end by 2 bases; junction bases not matched to a gene: 7. The CDR3 is 14 amino acids. The CDR3: CASSAGGPAYEQYF. The DNA for the CDR3 is TGTGCCAGCAGCGCAGGGGGACCAGCCTACGAGCAGTACTTC.

This sequence joins TRBV5-1 and TRBJ1-1; 7 nucleotides agree with TRBD1. The V segment lost 5 bases and the J segment 3 bases; nucleotides outside the gene matches: 4. The CDR3 consists of 13 residues. Germline CDR1 and CDR2: SGHRS and YFSETQ. CDR3 DNA: TGCGCCAGCAGGGGACAGCCCGACACTGAAGCTTTCTTT. It codes for CASRGQPDTEAFF.

J is TRBJ2-1 and V is TRBV20-1, with D possibly TRBD2 on 6 matching bases. Germline V gene sequence: CDR1 DFQATT, CDR2 SNEGSKA (reference sequence). Between the trimmed V and J ends, which lost 1 base and 0 bases, there was a span of 13 bases. CDR3 length: 16 amino acids. The CDR3 loop is CSARGTILRSYNEQFF. CDR3 DNA sequence: TGCAGTGCTAGAGGGACTATCCTACGCTCCTACAATGAGCAGTTCTTC.

This clonotype has just a few counts. The rearrangement uses TRBV9 and TRBJ2-7; the match to TRBD2 covers 9 bases. V was pared by 0 bases and J by 3 bases, with 7 bases of the junction left unmatched. CDR1 is SGDLS and CDR2 is YYNGEE in the germline V gene. CDR3 length: 16 amino acids. CDR3 loop: CASSVGSLAGIYEQYF. The CDR3 DNA sequence: TGTGCCAGCAGCGTAGGGTCCCTAGCGGGGATCTACGAGCAGTACTTC. The full variable domain, with the rest looked up from reference TRBV9 and TRBJ2-7, is DSGVTQTPKHLITATGQRVTLRCSPRSGDLSVYWYQQSLDQGLQFLIQYYNGEERAKGNILERFSAQQFPDLHSELNLSSLELGDSALYFCASSVGSLAGIYEQYFGPGTRLTVT.

This chain uses TRBV5-1 with TRBJ1-1; D gene ambiguous. V gave up 3 bases and J gave up 1 base, with 7 bases separating them. From germline, CDR1 is SGHRS and CDR2 YFSETQ. The CDR3 has 13 residues. DNA for the CDR3: TGCGCCAGCAGCTGGGAACAGAACACTGAAGCTTTCTTT. Its protein is CASSWEQNTEAFF.

This CDR3 is CSVADLGTEAFF. The CDR3 region has the DNA TGCAGCGTCGCCGACCTCGGGACTGAAGCTTTCTTT. J is TRBJ1-1 and V is TRBV29-1, with D hard to call. Germline assignment: CDR1 SQVTM and CDR2 ANQGSEA. The length of the CDR3 is 12 residues. Deletions cut 6 bases from V and 5 bases from J, with 13 bases between.

This clonotype was found a few times. The CDR3 nucleotides read TGTGCCAGCAGTTTTTGGACTAGCGGGAGCACAATCACAGATACGCAGTATTTT. Its translation: CASSFWTSGSTITDTQYF. V is TRBV28 and J is TRBJ2-3; TRBD2 aligns across 13 bases. The CDR3 extends over 18 amino acids. Looked up from germline, CDR1 is MDHEN and CDR2 is SYDVKM. The V and J ends lost 3 bases and 2 bases, in that order; junction bases with no gene match: 8.

V and J are TRBV3-1 and TRBJ2-5, with D possibly TRBD2 on 6 matching bases. Germline V lookup: CDR1 LGHDT, CDR2 YNNKEL (reference sequence). The CDR3 length is 15 residues. The germline V and J ends were trimmed by 0 bases and 2 bases, with 10 bases remaining between them. CDR3 protein: CASSQEAGRQETQYF. Here the CDR3 DNA reads TGTGCCAGCAGCCAAGAGGCAGGGAGGCAAGAGACCCAGTACTTC.